Sequencing of this T cell receptor (beta chain) was carried out in a study of regulatory T cells in long-lasting Graves disease. Sequencing libraries for TCR beta were prepared with iRepertoire HTBI primers and Arm-PCR of CDR3 regions. TCRdb reprocessed the multiplex PCR reads via MiXCR and lists one record per CDR3 protein. The sample comprises 600,000 to 650,000 distinct CDR3 sequences, 15% to 20% of which are singletons, and about 18% rests with the top ten. Note on this clonotype: One end of the junction fails to match germline, which may point to a read error.

The time point: newly diagnosed GD, antithyroid drugs for less than 3 months. Extracted PBMC RNA gave rise to the TCR library. Germline assignment: CDR1 MDHEN and CDR2 SYDVKM. The CDR3 is 11 amino acids. These data also formed part of another study, on T cells in Graves' hyperthyroidism and ophthalmopathy.

This chain links TRBV28 with TRBJ2-7; the match to TRBD1 covers 7 bases. The specimen was peripheral blood mononuclear cells (PBMCs), collected at new diagnosis, from a patient treated with antithyroid drugs. The receptor's source is a woman between 25 and 40 years old with Graves disease. CDR3 amino acids: CASSLGQASVF. The CDR3 DNA reads TGTGCCAGCAGTCTAGGACAGGCCTCGGTGTTC.